These 20 T cell receptor beta chains were all obtained from the same sample, sequenced in a study of monozygotic twins with inflammatory bowel disease. From the 5' RACE reads, TCRdb lists one entry per CDR3 protein and no DNA. The listing records more than 350,000 distinct CDR3 sequences. Sequenced: blood. These receptors were collected from a human donor with ulcerative colitis or Crohn's disease, or a healthy co-twin of an affected twin (not recorded which).

The chain employs TRBV11-3 and TRBJ1-3. Germline CDR1 reads SGHNT; CDR2 reads YENEEA. The CDR3 is 17 amino acids. CDR3: CARTRLAVRPSGNTIYF.

The chain recombines TRBV5-6 with TRBJ2-2; TCRdb names TRBD2, which stays unverified in the absence of DNA. The CDR3 covers 15 residues. The germline V gene has CDR1 SGHDT and CDR2 YYEEEE. CDR3 amino acids: CASSLQRGDTGELFF. The variable domain in full, with the rest retrieved from reference TRBV5-6 and TRBJ2-2, is DAGVTQSPTHLIKTRGQQVTLRCSPKSGHDTVSWYQQALGQGPQFIFQYYEEEERQRGNFPDRFSGHQFPNYSSELNVNALLLGDSALYLCASSLQRGDTGELFFGEGSRLTVL.

The chain carries TRBV15 and TRBJ2-2; lacking DNA, the TRBD1 call made by TCRdb goes unchecked. The length of the CDR3 is 17 residues. Germline V gene sequence: CDR1 LNHNV, CDR2 YYDKDF (reference sequence). CDR3 residues: CATSREWKQGNTGELFF.

The chain is built from TRBV6-5 and TRBJ2-7; with no DNA, the TCRdb D assignment of TRBD1 cannot be verified. Germline V gene data show CDR1 as MNHEY and CDR2 as SVGAGI. The CDR3 sequence is 15 residues long. CDR3: CASSYEAGVTYEQYF.

This chain links TRBV3-1 with TRBJ1-2; TCRdb's assignment of TRBD1 cannot be checked, as there is no DNA. This CDR3 has 17 amino acids. Germline V lookup: CDR1 LGHDT, CDR2 YNNKEL (reference sequence). CDR3: CASTPSRPGQPNYGYTF.

The chain combines TRBV18 with TRBJ2-1; TCRdb's D call, TRBD2, is unchecked because there is no DNA. The CDR3 contains 15 residues. The germline CDR1 and CDR2 sequences are KGHSH and LQKENI. CDR3 residues: CASSLFAGDDNEQFF.

The chain recombines TRBV6-1 with TRBJ2-1; the D call of TRBD2 rests on TCRdb alone, since no DNA is present to check it. Germline CDR1 is MNHNS and CDR2 is SASEGT. CDR3 length: 17 amino acids. The CDR3 sequence: CASSELVAVSSYNEQFF.

The chain couples TRBV5-5 to TRBJ1-4; the TRBD1 assignment by TCRdb is unverifiable without DNA. The germline V gene has CDR1 SGHKS and CDR2 YYEKEE (reference sequence). The CDR3 length is 14 residues. This CDR3 reads CASSLTGGNEKLFF.

The V and J genes are TRBV6-4 and TRBJ2-6; TCRdb proposes TRBD1, but this gene call is untestable without DNA. This CDR3 comprises 16 residues. Germline-derived CDR1 and CDR2 are MRHNA and SNTAGT. The CDR3 loop reads CASSADRYSGANVLTF.

V usage is TRBV7-9 and J usage is TRBJ2-1. Germline CDR1 reads SEHNR; CDR2 reads FQNEAQ (reference sequence). The CDR3 is made up of 13 amino acids. CDR3 sequence: CASSPIPYNEQFF.

V and J are TRBV6-1 and TRBJ2-5; without DNA, the TCRdb call of TRBD1 cannot be checked. This CDR3 is built from 14 residues. Germline V gene sequence: CDR1 MNHNS, CDR2 SASEGT. The chain's CDR3 is CASRKPGQGETQYF.

The genes are TRBV25-1 and TRBJ2-3; there is no DNA to check the TCRdb D call of TRBD2. Germline V CDR1 and CDR2: MGHDK, SYGVNS. This CDR3 has 14 residues. The CDR3 reads CASSSVGGADTQYF.

This chain uses TRBV12-3 or TRBV12-4 with TRBJ1-5. This CDR3 is built from 15 residues. CDR3 sequence reads: CASSLSRNSNQPQHF.

The chain is built from TRBV28 and TRBJ2-1; no DNA is available, so the TRBD2 call from TCRdb remains unchecked. Germline V CDR1 and CDR2: MDHEN, SYDVKM. CDR3 length: 12 residues. CDR3: CASSFLTSLPHF. Full variable domain (remainder filled in from reference TRBV28 and TRBJ2-1): DVKVTQSSRYLVKRTGEKVFLECVQDMDHENMFWYRQDPGLGLRLIYFSYDVKMKEKGDIPEGYSVSREKKERFSLILESASTNQTSMYLCASSFLTSLPHFGPGTRLTVL.

The chain combines TRBV20-1 with TRBJ2-7. CDR3 length: 14 amino acids. Germline assignment: CDR1 DFQATT and CDR2 SNEGSKA (reference sequence). The CDR3 protein is CSARDLANSYEQYF.

This sequence joins TRBV2 and TRBJ1-1. The CDR3 contains 14 residues. From germline, CDR1 is SNHLY and CDR2 FYNNEI. The CDR3 is CASSELAMNTEAFF.

V gene TRBV7-9 combines with J gene TRBJ2-2. Germline CDR1 and CDR2: SEHNR and FQNEAQ (reference sequence). The CDR3 has 14 amino acids. The CDR3 sequence: CARIRRRSTGELFF.

This chain links TRBV7-2 with TRBJ2-1; TCRdb gives TRBD1 as the D gene, but with no DNA this cannot be confirmed. CDR3 size: 15 residues. Germline loops: CDR1 SGHTA, CDR2 FQGNSA. This CDR3 reads CASSYTGQEYNEQFF. Supplemented by reference TRBV7-2 and TRBJ2-1, the full variable domain reads GAGVSQSPSNKVTEKGKDVELRCDPISGHTALYWYRQSLGQGLEFLIYFQGNSAPDKSGLPSDRFSAERTGGSVSTLTIQRTQQEDSAVYLCASSYTGQEYNEQFFGPGTRLTVL.

The V gene is TRBV5-1, the J gene TRBJ1-1. This CDR3 spans 13 amino acids. The germline V gene has CDR1 SGHRS and CDR2 YFSETQ. The CDR3 is CASSFEARELTFF.

The chain joins TRBV5-6 to TRBJ2-1; checking the TCRdb D call of TRBD2 is not possible without DNA. In germline, CDR1 is SGHDT, CDR2 YYEEEE. The CDR3 sequence is 16 residues long. CDR3 residues: CASSLSTSGSYNEQFF.